Listed below are T cell receptor beta chains from one sample, sequenced in a study of blood T cell repertoires in COVID-19. Method: immunoSEQ multiplex PCR; TCRdb's copy keeps in-frame clones and lacks some. The sample consists of under 250,000 clones, approximately 82% of them appearing once. Source material: peripheral blood. The source is a man between 45 and 60 years old with active or convalescent COVID-19. Both conserved end residues are part of each CDR3. Each record gives: D gene, J gene, V gene, CDR3 protein. D genes are given only for firm matches.

D gene: .
J gene: TRBJ1-6
V gene: TRBV30
CDR3 protein: CAWSVGGRWAKSPLHF

D gene: TRBD1
J gene: TRBJ2-3
V gene: TRBV10-1
CDR3 protein: CASSEGTATDTQYF

D gene: TRBD1
J gene: TRBJ2-3
V gene: TRBV5-5
CDR3 protein: CASSWDRPPGTQYF

D gene: .
J gene: TRBJ1-1
V gene: TRBV6-5
CDR3 protein: CASTAPRTLEAFF

D gene: TRBD1
J gene: TRBJ2-7
V gene: TRBV10-2
CDR3 protein: CASSDRDRISYEQYF

D gene: TRBD2
J gene: TRBJ2-1
V gene: TRBV28
CDR3 protein: CASTGGTISYNEQFF

D gene: TRBD1
J gene: TRBJ1-2
V gene: TRBV29-1
CDR3 protein: CSVGRDRVSGYTF

D gene: TRBD2
J gene: TRBJ2-5
V gene: TRBV3-1/TRBV3-2
CDR3 protein: CASSQPTSGLKGGTQYF

D gene: TRBD1
J gene: TRBJ2-3
V gene: TRBV28
CDR3 protein: CASSWDRDGDTQYF

D gene: .
J gene: TRBJ1-1
V gene: TRBV9
CDR3 protein: CASSDLQGSTEAFF

D gene: TRBD2
J gene: TRBJ2-3
V gene: TRBV4-2
CDR3 protein: CASSQPRGGSGRTDTQYF

D gene: TRBD2
J gene: TRBJ2-4
V gene: TRBV10-3
CDR3 protein: CAISESAGAGHLIAKNIQYF

D gene: TRBD2
J gene: TRBJ2-1
V gene: TRBV20-1
CDR3 protein: CSAIAGHEQFF

D gene: .
J gene: TRBJ2-6
V gene: TRBV21-1
CDR3 protein: CASSSGTSGGSGANVLTF

D gene: TRBD2
J gene: TRBJ2-3
V gene: TRBV29-1
CDR3 protein: CSVAGWTSGSRDTQYF

D gene: TRBD1
J gene: TRBJ2-5
V gene: TRBV2
CDR3 protein: CATGVDRVVAETQYF

D gene: .
J gene: TRBJ1-5
V gene: TRBV6-5
CDR3 protein: CGTGATTANQPQHF

D gene: TRBD2
J gene: TRBJ2-7
V gene: TRBV18
CDR3 protein: CASSLSGDYSYEQYF

D gene: .
J gene: TRBJ1-2
V gene: TRBV6-5
CDR3 protein: CASKVTGSNYGYTF

D gene: TRBD1
J gene: TRBJ2-7
V gene: TRBV5-6
CDR3 protein: CASSATPGQGSEQYF

D gene: TRBD1
J gene: TRBJ1-2
V gene: TRBV14
CDR3 protein: CASSQLGQVAYGYTF

D gene: .
J gene: TRBJ1-5
V gene: TRBV6-5
CDR3 protein: CASSPNGGRQPQHF

D gene: .
J gene: TRBJ1-6
V gene: TRBV19
CDR3 protein: CASSIRGPASPLHF

D gene: .
J gene: TRBJ1-5
V gene: TRBV27
CDR3 protein: CASREYSNQPQHF

D gene: .
J gene: TRBJ2-5
V gene: TRBV5-6
CDR3 protein: CASSLGGLQETQYF

D gene: .
J gene: TRBJ1-1
V gene: TRBV2
CDR3 protein: CASKRDNQNTEAFF

D gene: .
J gene: TRBJ1-5
V gene: TRBV6-1
CDR3 protein: CASSEYVRGNQPQHF

D gene: TRBD2
J gene: TRBJ2-5
V gene: TRBV18
CDR3 protein: CASSPTTSGRETQYF

D gene: .
J gene: TRBJ1-5
V gene: TRBV7-6
CDR3 protein: CASSTSRGPQHF

D gene: .
J gene: TRBJ1-3
V gene: TRBV3-1/TRBV3-2
CDR3 protein: CASSQLDTISSGNTIYF

D gene: TRBD2
J gene: TRBJ2-5
V gene: TRBV5-1
CDR3 protein: CASSGWTSGEIQETQYF

D gene: TRBD1
J gene: TRBJ2-2
V gene: TRBV3-1/TRBV3-2
CDR3 protein: CASSLTGSTGELFF

D gene: .
J gene: TRBJ2-1
V gene: TRBV5-5
CDR3 protein: CASSQVYSYNEQFF

D gene: .
J gene: TRBJ2-3
V gene: TRBV28
CDR3 protein: CAIRGVAASTDTQYF

D gene: TRBD1
J gene: TRBJ2-5
V gene: TRBV19
CDR3 protein: CASSATGRGETQYF

D gene: TRBD1
J gene: TRBJ1-1
V gene: TRBV19
CDR3 protein: CASSGTGVWGANTEAFF

D gene: TRBD1
J gene: TRBJ2-7
V gene: TRBV28
CDR3 protein: CASSVGGTGRYEQYF

D gene: .
J gene: TRBJ1-2
V gene: TRBV5-1
CDR3 protein: CASSLVDDSYGYTF

D gene: TRBD1
J gene: TRBJ2-7
V gene: TRBV6-6
CDR3 protein: CASSQGAGEQYF

D gene: TRBD1
J gene: TRBJ2-7
V gene: TRBV27
CDR3 protein: CATSRDSTYEQYF

D gene: .
J gene: TRBJ2-7
V gene: TRBV5-1
CDR3 protein: CASSLRTAGDEQYF

D gene: .
J gene: TRBJ2-1
V gene: TRBV5-4
CDR3 protein: CASSVDTRIVNEQFF

D gene: .
J gene: TRBJ1-2
V gene: TRBV4-3
CDR3 protein: CASRGNYGYTF

D gene: .
J gene: TRBJ2-7
V gene: TRBV11-3
CDR3 protein: CAGQAYEQYF

D gene: .
J gene: TRBJ1-1
V gene: TRBV7-9
CDR3 protein: CASSLWAAEAFF

D gene: .
J gene: TRBJ1-5
V gene: TRBV27
CDR3 protein: CASSLLGGSNQPQHF

D gene: .
J gene: TRBJ1-4
V gene: TRBV9
CDR3 protein: CASSLTGAVGEKLFF

D gene: TRBD2
J gene: TRBJ2-5
V gene: TRBV13
CDR3 protein: CASSPGTSGEETQYF

D gene: .
J gene: TRBJ1-5
V gene: TRBV19
CDR3 protein: CASSWTTRSNQPQHF

D gene: .
J gene: TRBJ1-4
V gene: TRBV3-1/TRBV3-2
CDR3 protein: CASSQGGAGGNEKLFF

D gene: .
J gene: TRBJ2-5
V gene: TRBV18
CDR3 protein: CASSLIGEETQYF

D gene: .
J gene: TRBJ1-6
V gene: TRBV27
CDR3 protein: CATSSGATDNSPLHF

D gene: .
J gene: TRBJ1-2
V gene: TRBV30
CDR3 protein: CAWKLGREAPGYTF

D gene: TRBD1
J gene: TRBJ2-6
V gene: TRBV29-1
CDR3 protein: CSVEVTGTTGANVLTF

D gene: .
J gene: TRBJ2-5
V gene: TRBV5-1
CDR3 protein: CASSLVRQETQYF

D gene: .
J gene: TRBJ2-3
V gene: TRBV28
CDR3 protein: CASSPLDSGTDTQYF

D gene: .
J gene: TRBJ1-2
V gene: TRBV5-1
CDR3 protein: CASTNGLGYTF

D gene: .
J gene: TRBJ2-5
V gene: TRBV12-3/TRBV12-4
CDR3 protein: CASSFDGRGTQYF